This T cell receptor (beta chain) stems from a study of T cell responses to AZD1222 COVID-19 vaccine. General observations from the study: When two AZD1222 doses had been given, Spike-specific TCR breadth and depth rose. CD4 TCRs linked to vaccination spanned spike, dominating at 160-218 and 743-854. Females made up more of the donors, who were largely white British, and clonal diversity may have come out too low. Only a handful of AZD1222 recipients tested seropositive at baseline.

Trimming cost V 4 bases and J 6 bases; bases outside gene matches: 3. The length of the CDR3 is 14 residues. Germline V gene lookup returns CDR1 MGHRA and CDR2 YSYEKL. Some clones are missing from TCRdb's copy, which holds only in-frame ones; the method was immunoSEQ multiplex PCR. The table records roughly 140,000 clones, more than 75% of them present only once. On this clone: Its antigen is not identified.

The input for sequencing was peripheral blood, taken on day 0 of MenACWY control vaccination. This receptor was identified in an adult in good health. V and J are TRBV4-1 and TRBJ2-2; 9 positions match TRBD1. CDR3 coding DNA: TGCGCCAGCAGCCGGACAGGGGTGGCCGGGGAGCTGTTTTTT. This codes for CASSRTGVAGELFF.